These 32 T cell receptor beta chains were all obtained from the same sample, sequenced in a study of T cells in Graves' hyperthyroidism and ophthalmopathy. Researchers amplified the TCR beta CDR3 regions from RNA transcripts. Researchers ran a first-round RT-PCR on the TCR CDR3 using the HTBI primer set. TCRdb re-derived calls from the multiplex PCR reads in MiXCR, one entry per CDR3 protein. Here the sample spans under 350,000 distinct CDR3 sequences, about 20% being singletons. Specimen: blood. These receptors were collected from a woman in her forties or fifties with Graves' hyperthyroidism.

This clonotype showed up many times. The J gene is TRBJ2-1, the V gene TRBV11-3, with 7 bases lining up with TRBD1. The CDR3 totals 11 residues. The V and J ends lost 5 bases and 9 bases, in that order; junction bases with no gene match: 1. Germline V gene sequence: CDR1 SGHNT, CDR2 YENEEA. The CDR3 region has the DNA TGTGCCAGCAGCCGGGACAGTGAGCAGTTCTTC. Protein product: CASSRDSEQFF.

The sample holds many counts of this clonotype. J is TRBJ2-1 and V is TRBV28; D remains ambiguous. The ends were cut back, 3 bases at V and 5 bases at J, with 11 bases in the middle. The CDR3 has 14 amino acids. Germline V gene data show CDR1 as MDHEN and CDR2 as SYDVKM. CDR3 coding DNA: TGTGCCAGCAGTTTCGGGCAGGCGAACAATGAGCAGTTCTTC. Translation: CASSFGQANNEQFF.

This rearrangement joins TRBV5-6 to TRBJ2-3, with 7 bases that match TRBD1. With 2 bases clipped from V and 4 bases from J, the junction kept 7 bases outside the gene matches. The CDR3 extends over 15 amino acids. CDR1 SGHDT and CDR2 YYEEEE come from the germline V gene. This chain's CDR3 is CASSFTGVWADTQYF. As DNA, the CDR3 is TGTGCCAGCAGCTTTACAGGGGTTTGGGCAGATACGCAGTATTTT.

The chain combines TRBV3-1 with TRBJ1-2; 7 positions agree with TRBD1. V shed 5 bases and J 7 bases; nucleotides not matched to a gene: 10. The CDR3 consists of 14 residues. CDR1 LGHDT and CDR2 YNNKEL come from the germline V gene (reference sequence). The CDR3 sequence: CASSLGQGVGGYTF. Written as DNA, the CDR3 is TGTGCCAGCAGCTTAGGGCAGGGGGTCGGTGGCTACACCTTC.

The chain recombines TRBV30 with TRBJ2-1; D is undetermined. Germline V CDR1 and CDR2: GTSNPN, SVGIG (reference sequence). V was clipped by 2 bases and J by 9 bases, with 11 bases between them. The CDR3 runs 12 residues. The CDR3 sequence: CAWSYSWGEQFF. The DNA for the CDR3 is TGTGCCTGGAGTTATTCATGGGGTGAGCAGTTCTTC.

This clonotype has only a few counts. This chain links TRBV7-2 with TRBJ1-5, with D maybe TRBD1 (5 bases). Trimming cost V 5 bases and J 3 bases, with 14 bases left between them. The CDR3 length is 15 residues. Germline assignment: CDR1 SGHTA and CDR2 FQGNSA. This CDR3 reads CASSPWDGYNQPQHF. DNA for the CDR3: TGTGCCAGCAGCCCGTGGGACGGATACAATCAGCCCCAGCATTTT.

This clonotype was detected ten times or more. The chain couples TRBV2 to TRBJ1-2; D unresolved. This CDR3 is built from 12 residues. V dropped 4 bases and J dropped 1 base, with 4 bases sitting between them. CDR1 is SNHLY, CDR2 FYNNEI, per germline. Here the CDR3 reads CASSGDNYGYTF. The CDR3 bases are TGTGCCAGCAGTGGGGATAACTATGGCTACACCTTC. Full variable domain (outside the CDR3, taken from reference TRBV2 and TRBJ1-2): EPEVTQTPSHQVTQMGQEVILRCVPISNHLYFYWYRQILGQKVEFLVSFYNNEISEKSEIFDDQFSVERPDGSNFTLKIRSTKLEDSAMYFCASSGDNYGYTFGSGTRLTVV.

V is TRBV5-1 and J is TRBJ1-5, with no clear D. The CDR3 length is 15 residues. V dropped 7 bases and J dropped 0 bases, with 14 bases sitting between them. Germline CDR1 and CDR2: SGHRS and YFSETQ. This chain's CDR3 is CASAQDGDSNQPQHF. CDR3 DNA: TGCGCCAGCGCCCAAGACGGGGATAGCAATCAGCCCCAGCATTTT.

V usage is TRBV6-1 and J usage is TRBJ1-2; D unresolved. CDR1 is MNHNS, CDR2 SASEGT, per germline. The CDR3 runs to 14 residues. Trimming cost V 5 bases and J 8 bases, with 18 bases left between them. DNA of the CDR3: TGTGCCAGCAGTCCTTCTCCTGTGACCAACGGCTACACCTTC. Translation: CASSPSPVTNGYTF.

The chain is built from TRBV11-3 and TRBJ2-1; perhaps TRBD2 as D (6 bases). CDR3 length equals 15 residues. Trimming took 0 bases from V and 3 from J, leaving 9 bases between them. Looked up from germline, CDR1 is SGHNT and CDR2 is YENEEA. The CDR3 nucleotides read TGTGCCAGCAGCTTAGAAGCTAGCGACTACAATGAGCAGTTCTTC. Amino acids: CASSLEASDYNEQFF.

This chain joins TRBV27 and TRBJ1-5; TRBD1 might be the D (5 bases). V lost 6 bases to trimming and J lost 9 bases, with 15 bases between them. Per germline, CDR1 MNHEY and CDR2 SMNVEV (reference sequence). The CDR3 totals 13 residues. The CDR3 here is CASSRGEDRPQHF. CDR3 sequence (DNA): TGTGCCAGCAGCCGGGGGGAGGATCGGCCCCAGCATTTT.

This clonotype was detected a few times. CDR3 sequence (DNA): TGCAGCGCCGCCTCAGGGTACAATCAGCCCCAGCATTTT. This gives the protein CSAASGYNQPQHF. The chain links TRBV29-1 to TRBJ1-5; weak D call: TRBD1 (5 bases). V lost 7 bases and J lost 3, with 13 bases in between. CDR3 size: 13 residues. CDR1 SQVTM and CDR2 ANQGSEA come from the germline V gene.

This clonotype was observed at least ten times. CDR3 DNA: TGTGCCAGCAGCCTCGGGGGAGGCTTCAATCAGCCCCAGCATTTT. Translated, it gives CASSLGGGFNQPQHF. The chain links TRBV3-1 to TRBJ1-5, with D maybe TRBD1 (5 bases). Per germline, CDR1 LGHDT and CDR2 YNNKEL (reference sequence). Trimming removed 4 bases at V and 3 bases at J, with 13 bases between. This CDR3 contains 15 residues.

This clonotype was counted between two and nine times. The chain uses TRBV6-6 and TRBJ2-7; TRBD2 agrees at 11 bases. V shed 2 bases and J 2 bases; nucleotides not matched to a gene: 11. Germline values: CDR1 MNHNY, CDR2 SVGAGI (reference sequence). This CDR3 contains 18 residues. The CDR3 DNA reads TGTGCCAGCAGTTACGAGCGGACTAGCGGGCGGGCCCCCTACGAGCAGTACTTC. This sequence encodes CASSYERTSGRAPYEQYF.

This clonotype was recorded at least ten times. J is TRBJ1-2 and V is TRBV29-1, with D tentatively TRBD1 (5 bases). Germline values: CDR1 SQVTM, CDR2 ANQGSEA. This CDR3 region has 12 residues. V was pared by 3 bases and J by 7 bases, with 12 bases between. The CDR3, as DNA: TGCAGCGTTGAGAACAGGCTTGGTGGCTACACCTTC. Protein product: CSVENRLGGYTF. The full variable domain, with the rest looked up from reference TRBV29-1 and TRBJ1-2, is SAVISQKPSRDICQRGTSLTIQCQVDSQVTMMFWYRQQPGQSLTLIATANQGSEATYESGFVIDKFPISRPNLTFSTLTVSNMSPEDSSIYLCSVENRLGGYTFGSGTRLTVV.

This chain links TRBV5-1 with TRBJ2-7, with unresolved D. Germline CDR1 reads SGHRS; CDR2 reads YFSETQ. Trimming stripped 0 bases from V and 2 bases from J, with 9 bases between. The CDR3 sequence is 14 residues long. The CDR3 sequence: CASSLAQITYEQYV. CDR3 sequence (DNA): TGCGCCAGCAGCTTGGCACAGATAACCTACGAGCAGTACGTC.

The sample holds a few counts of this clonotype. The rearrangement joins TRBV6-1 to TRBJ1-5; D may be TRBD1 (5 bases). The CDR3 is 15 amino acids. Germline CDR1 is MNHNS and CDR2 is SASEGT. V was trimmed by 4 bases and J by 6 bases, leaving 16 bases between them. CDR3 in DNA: TGTGCCAGCAGTGGCACTACAGGTTCCACTCAGCCCCAGCATTTT. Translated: CASSGTTGSTQPQHF.

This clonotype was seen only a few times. The CDR3 sequence is CATDGGQYF. CDR3 DNA: TGTGCCACCGACGGGGGGCAGTACTTC. The J gene is TRBJ2-7, the V gene TRBV15; a weak D match, TRBD2 (6 bases). Germline V gene data show CDR1 as LNHNV and CDR2 as YYDKDF (reference sequence). Trimming took off 8 bases at V and 9 bases at J, with 8 bases between the two ends. The CDR3 contains 9 residues.

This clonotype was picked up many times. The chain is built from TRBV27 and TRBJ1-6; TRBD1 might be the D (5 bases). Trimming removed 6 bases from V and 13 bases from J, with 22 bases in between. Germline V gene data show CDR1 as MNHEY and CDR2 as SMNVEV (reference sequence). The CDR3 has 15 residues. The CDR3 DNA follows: TGTGCCAGCAGCCGCGTCCCTGGGGGAGGCTCTCCCCTCCACTTT. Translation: CASSRVPGGGSPLHF.

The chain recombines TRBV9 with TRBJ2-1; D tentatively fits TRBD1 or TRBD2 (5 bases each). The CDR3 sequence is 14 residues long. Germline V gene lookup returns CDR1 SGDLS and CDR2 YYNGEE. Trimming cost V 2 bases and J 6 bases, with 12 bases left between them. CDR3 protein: CASSVTGGGNEQFF. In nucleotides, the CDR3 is TGTGCCAGCAGCGTTACAGGTGGAGGCAATGAGCAGTTCTTC.

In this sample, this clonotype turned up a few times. Here the CDR3 reads CSAREKGLAGIAKNIQYF. CDR3 DNA sequence: TGCAGTGCTAGAGAAAAGGGACTAGCGGGTATAGCCAAAAACATTCAGTACTTC. The chain links TRBV20-1 to TRBJ2-4; TRBD2 matches 12 bases. The CDR3 has 18 residues. Germline V gives CDR1 DFQATT, CDR2 SNEGSKA (reference sequence). Trimming took 0 bases from V and 0 from J; bases not matched to a gene: 6.

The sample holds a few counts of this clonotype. CDR3 in amino acids: CASSLNPPGPRAFF. As DNA, the CDR3 is TGTGCCAGCAGTTTAAACCCCCCCGGGCCTCGGGCTTTCTTT. The rearrangement links TRBV27 to TRBJ1-1; D not resolved. Trimming pared 2 bases from V and 11 bases from J, leaving 18 bases between. This CDR3 has 14 residues. Looked up from germline, CDR1 is MNHEY and CDR2 is SMNVEV (reference sequence).

The CDR3 here is CASSQKAAQEKLFF. The CDR3 DNA sequence: TGCGCCAGCAGCCAGAAGGCGGCACAGGAAAAACTGTTTTTT. The chain joins TRBV4-1 to TRBJ1-4; no reliable D call. The germline V gene has CDR1 MGHRA and CDR2 YSYEKL. The CDR3 runs 14 residues. Trimming stripped 3 bases from V and 8 bases from J, with 13 bases between.

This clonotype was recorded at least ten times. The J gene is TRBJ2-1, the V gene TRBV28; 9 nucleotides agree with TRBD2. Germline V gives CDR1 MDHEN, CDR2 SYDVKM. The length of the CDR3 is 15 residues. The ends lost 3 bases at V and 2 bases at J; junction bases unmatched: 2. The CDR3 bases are TGTGCCAGCAGTTTTAGCGGGAGTCCCTACAATGAGCAGTTCTTC. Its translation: CASSFSGSPYNEQFF.

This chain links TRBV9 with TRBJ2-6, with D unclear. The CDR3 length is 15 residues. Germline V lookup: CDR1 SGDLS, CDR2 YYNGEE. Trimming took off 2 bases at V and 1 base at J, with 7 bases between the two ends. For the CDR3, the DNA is TGTGCCAGCAGCGTTACAGAATCTGGGGCCAACGTCCTGACTTTC. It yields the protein CASSVTESGANVLTF.

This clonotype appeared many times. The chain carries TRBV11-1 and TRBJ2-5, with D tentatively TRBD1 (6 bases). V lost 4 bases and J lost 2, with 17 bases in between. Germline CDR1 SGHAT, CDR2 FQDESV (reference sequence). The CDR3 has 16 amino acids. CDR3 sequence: CASSSRDTISQETQYF. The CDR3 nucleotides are TGTGCCAGCAGCTCCCGGGACACGATCTCACAAGAGACCCAGTACTTC.

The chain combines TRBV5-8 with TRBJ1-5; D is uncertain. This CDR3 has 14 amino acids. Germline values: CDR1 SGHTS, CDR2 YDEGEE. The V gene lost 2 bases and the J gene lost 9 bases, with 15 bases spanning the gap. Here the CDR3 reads CASSLGENGRPQHF. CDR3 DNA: TGTGCCAGCAGCTTAGGTGAGAACGGTCGGCCCCAGCATTTT.

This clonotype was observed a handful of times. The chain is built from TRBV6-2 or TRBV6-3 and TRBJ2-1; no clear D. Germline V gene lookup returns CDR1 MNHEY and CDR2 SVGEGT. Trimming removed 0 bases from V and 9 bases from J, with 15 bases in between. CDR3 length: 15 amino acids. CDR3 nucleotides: TGTGCCAGCAGTTACTCGATCGCAGCCCTGGGTGAGCAGTTCTTC. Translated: CASSYSIAALGEQFF.

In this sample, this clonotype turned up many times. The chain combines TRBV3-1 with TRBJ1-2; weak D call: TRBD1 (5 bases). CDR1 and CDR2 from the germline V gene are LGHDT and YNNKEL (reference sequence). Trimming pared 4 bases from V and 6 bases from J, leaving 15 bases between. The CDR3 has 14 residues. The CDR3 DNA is TGTGCCAGCAGCCGGGTACCTCAGGGAAATGGCTACACCTTC. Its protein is CASSRVPQGNGYTF.

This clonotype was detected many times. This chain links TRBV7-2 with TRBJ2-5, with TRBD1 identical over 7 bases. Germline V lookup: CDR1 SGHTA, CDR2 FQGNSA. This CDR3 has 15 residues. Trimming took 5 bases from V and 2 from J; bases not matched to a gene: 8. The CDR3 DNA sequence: TGTGCCAGCAGCCCGCAGGGACAGACTCAAGAGACCCAGTACTTC. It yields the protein CASSPQGQTQETQYF.

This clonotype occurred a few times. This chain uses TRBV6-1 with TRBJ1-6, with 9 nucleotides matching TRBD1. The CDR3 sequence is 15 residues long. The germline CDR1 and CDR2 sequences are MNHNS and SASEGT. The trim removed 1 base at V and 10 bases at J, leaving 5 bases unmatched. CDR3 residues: CASSEVDRGESPLHF. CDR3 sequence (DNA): TGTGCCAGCAGTGAAGTCGACAGGGGGGAATCACCCCTCCACTTT.

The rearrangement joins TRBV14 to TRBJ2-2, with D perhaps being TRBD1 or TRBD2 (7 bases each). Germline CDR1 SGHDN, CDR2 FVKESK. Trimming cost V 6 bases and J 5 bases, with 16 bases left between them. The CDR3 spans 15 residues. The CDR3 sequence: CASSPTGRGTGELFF. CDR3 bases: TGTGCCAGCAGTCCGACAGGGAGGGGAACCGGGGAGCTGTTTTTT. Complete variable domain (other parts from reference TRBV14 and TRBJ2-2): EAGVTQFPSHSVIEKGQTVTLRCDPISGHDNLYWYRRVMGKEIKFLLHFVKESKQDESGMPNNRFLAERTGGTYSTLKVQPAELEDSGVYFCASSPTGRGTGELFFGEGSRLTVL.